This T cell receptor (beta chain) was sequenced during a study of radiotherapy plus CTLA-4 blockade in lung cancer. Study as a whole: An objective response was seen in roughly a sixth of patients, and disease control in 31%.

The V end was cut by 3 bases, the J end by 6 bases, with 12 bases between. Germline V gene data show CDR1 as SGHNT and CDR2 as YYREEE (reference sequence). The CDR3 consists of 13 residues. Only in-frame clones appear in the TCRdb table, and some are missing; sequencing was by immunoSEQ multiplex PCR. The sample lists 90,000 to 130,000 clones, roughly 77% occurring once. In chemo-refractory metastatic non-small-cell lung cancer, patients got ipilimumab CTLA-4 blockade together with focal radiation. V and J are TRBV5-4 and TRBJ1-1; D not resolved. The sequencing used peripheral blood, collected from a patient treated with radiotherapy plus ipilimumab. This clonotype was obtained from a human donor with non-small cell lung cancer that progressed on radiotherapy plus ipilimumab. Some clones in this sample may be carry-over from other donors' samples. CDR3 protein: CASSSDPLAEAFF. CDR3 DNA: TGTGCCAGCAGCTCGGACCCTTTGGCTGAAGCTTTCTTT.